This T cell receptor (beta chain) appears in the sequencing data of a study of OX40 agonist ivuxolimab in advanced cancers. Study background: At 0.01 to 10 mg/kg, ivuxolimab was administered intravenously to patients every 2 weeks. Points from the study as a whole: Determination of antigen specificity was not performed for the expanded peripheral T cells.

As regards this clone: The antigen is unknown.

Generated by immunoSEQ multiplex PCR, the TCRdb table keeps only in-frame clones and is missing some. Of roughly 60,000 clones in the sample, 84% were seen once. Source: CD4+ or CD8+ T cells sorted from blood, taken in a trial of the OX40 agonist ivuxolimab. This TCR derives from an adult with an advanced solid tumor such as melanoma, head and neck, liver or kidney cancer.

The CDR3 sequence is CSVARSSNQPQHF. In DNA form, the CDR3 reads TGCAGCGTTGCCAGGTCCAGCAATCAGCCCCAGCATTTT. The chain has TRBV29-1 and TRBJ1-5; D unresolved. The length of the CDR3 is 13 residues. Trimming pared 4 bases from V and 1 base from J, leaving 8 bases between. Germline V gives CDR1 SQVTM, CDR2 ANQGSEA.